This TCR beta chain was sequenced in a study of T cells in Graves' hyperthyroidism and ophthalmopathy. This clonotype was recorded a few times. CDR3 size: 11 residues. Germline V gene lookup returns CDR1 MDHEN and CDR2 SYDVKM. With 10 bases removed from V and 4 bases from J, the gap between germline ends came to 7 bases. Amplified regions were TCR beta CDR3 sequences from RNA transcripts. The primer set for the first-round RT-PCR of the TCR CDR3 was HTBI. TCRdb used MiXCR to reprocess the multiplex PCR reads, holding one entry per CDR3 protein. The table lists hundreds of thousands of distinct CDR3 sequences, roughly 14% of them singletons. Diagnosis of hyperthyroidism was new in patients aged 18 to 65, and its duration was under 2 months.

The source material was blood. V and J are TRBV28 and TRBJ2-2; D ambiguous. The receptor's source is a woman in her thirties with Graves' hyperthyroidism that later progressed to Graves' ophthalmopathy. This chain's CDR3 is CATESTGELFF. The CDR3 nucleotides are TGTGCCACCGAAAGCACCGGGGAGCTGTTTTTT.